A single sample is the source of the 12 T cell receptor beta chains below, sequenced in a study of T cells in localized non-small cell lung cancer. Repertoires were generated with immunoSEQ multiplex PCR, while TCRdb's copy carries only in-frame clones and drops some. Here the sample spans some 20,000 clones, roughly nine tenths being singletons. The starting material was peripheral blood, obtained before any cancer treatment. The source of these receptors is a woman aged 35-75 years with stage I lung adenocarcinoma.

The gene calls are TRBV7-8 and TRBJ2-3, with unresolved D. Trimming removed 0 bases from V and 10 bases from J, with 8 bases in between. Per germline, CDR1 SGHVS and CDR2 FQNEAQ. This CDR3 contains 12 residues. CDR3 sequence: CASSLAETAQYF. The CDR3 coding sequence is TGTGCCAGCAGCTTAGCGGAGACCGCGCAGTATTTT.

The CDR3 protein is CASSRDSEKLFF. The CDR3 region has the DNA TGTGCCAGCAGCCGGGACAGCGAAAAACTGTTTTTT. The rearrangement joins TRBV25-1 to TRBJ1-4, with TRBD1 identical over 7 bases. V shed 6 bases and J 8 bases; nucleotides not matched to a gene: 3. The CDR3 sequence is 12 residues long. Germline CDR1 is MGHDK and CDR2 is SYGVNS.

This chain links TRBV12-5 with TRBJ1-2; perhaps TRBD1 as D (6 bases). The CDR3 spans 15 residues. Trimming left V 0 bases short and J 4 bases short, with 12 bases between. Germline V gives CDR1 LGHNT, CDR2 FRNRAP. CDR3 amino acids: CASGLVRGAVYGYTF. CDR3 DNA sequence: TGTGCTAGTGGTTTGGTACGGGGGGCGGTCTATGGCTACACCTTC.

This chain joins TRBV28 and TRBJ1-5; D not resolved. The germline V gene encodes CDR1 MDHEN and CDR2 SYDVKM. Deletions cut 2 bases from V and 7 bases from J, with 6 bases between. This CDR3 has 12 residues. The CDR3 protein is CASSLGGQPQHF. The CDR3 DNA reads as TGTGCCAGCAGTTTAGGTGGACAGCCCCAGCATTTT.

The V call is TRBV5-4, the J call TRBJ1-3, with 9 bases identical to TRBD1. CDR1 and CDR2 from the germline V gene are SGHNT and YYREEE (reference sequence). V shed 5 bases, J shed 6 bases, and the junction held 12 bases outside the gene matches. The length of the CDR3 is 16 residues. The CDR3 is CASSLAAGTGQNTIYF. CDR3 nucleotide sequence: TGTGCCAGCAGTCTGGCGGCCGGGACAGGGCAAAACACCATATATTTT.

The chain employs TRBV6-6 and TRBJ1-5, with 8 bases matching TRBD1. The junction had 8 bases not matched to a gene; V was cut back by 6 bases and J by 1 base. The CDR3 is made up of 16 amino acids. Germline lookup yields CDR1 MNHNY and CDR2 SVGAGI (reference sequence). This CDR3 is CASSDRGDLSNQPQHF. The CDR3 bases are TGTGCCAGCAGCGACAGGGGAGACTTAAGCAATCAGCCCCAGCATTTT.

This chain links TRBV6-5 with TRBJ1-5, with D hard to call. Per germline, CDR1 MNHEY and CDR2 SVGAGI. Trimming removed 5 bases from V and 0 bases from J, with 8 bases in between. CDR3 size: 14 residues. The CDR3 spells CASSIEYSNQPQHF. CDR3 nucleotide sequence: TGTGCCAGCAGTATCGAATATAGCAATCAGCCCCAGCATTTT.

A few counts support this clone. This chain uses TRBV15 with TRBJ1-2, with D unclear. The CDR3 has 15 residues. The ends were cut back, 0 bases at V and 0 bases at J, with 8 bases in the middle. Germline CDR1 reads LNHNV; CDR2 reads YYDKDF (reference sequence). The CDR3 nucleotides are TGTGCCACCAGCAGAGAAAAGGGAACTAACTATGGCTACACCTTC. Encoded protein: CATSREKGTNYGYTF.

The CDR3 nucleotides read TGTGCCAGAAGCTTGCGGGGGCCGGGGACCGGGGAGCTGTTTTTT. Encoded protein: CARSLRGPGTGELFF. The gene calls are TRBV5-3 and TRBJ2-2; D may correspond to TRBD1 or TRBD2 (6 bases each). TRBV5-3 counts as an open reading frame of uncertain function. V shed 1 base and J shed 5 bases, with 12 bases lying between them. The CDR3 contains 15 residues.

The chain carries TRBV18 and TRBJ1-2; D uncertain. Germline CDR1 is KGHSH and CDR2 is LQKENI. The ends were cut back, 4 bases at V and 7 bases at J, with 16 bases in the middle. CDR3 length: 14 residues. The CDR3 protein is CASSQGNHESGYTF. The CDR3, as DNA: TGTGCCAGCTCACAGGGAAATCATGAGAGTGGCTACACCTTC.

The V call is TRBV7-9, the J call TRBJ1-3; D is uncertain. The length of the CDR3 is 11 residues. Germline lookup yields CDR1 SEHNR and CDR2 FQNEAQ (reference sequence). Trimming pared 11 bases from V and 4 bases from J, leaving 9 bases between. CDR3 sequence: CALHRGNTIYF. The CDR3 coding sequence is TGTGCCCTCCACAGAGGAAACACCATATATTTT.

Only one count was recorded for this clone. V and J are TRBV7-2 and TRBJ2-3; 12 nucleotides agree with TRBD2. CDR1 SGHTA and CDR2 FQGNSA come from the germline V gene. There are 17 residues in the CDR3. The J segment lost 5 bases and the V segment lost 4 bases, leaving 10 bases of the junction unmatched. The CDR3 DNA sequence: TGTGCCAGCAGCTCGAGAGGGACTAGCGGGCCGGGAGATACGCAGTATTTT. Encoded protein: CASSSRGTSGPGDTQYF.